This T cell receptor beta chain was sequenced during a study of T-cell reconstitution after alpha-beta-depleted transplantation in children. Study-level findings and limits: The authors attributed T-cell counts and diversity one year after transplant mostly to newly produced T cells. Alpha-beta T cells present about two months after transplant were reported to originate from several hundred expanded graft clones. Some patients showed high day-60 TCRbeta diversity, which derived from surviving recipient T cells and thymic progenitors.

Ten or more counts support this clonotype. Its antigen is unknown. For TCRbeta, the library was prepared with unique molecular identifiers. TCRdb reprocessed the PCR reads with MiXCR, giving one entry per CDR3 protein. The profile shows tens of thousands of distinct CDR3 sequences, 6.4% of them singletons. The CDR3 runs to 15 residues. V lost 6 bases and J lost 1, with 16 bases in between. CDR1 and CDR2 from the germline V gene are SGHTA and FQGNSA. The receptor was derived from a child less than two years old who had a stem cell transplant for acute myeloid leukemia, so the T cells may come from the graft donor. The specimen comprised peripheral blood, sampled 60 days after TCRalphabeta/CD19-depleted stem cell transplant. V gene TRBV7-2 combines with J gene TRBJ2-7, with D uncertain. The CDR3 nucleotides are TGTGCCAGCAGGGAAACCGGCGGACGTTCCTACGAGCAGTACTTC. Translation: CASRETGGRSYEQYF.